These 21 T cell receptor beta chains were all obtained from the same sample, sequenced in a study of cytotoxic CD8 clonotypes in ibrutinib-treated CLL. TCRdb keeps only in-frame clones here, not all; method: immunoSEQ multiplex PCR. The data contain 30,000 or so clones, roughly 60% of them seen just once; the ten biggest clones take up 14%. The source material was PBMCs, sampled before ibrutinib treatment. The receptor set was obtained from a human donor with chronic lymphocytic leukemia.

The chain employs TRBV9 and TRBJ2-3; 12 bases map to TRBD2. Germline CDR1 and CDR2: SGDLS and YYNGEE. The J segment lost 3 bases and the V segment lost 0 bases, leaving 8 bases of the junction unmatched. The CDR3 sequence is 18 residues long. The CDR3 loop reads CASSVAPSGGARTDTQYF. CDR3 bases: TGTGCCAGCAGCGTAGCTCCTAGCGGGGGGGCACGAACAGATACGCAGTATTTT.

The chain has TRBV19 and TRBJ2-7, with 13 bases identical to TRBD2. J lost 3 bases, V lost 8 bases, and 7 bases had no gene match. The CDR3 is made up of 15 amino acids. Germline V gene lookup returns CDR1 LNHDA and CDR2 SQIVND (reference sequence). This CDR3 reads CASSTSGGALYEQYF. As DNA, the CDR3 is TGTGCCAGTTCTACTAGCGGGGGGGCCCTCTACGAGCAGTACTTC. Using reference TRBV19 and TRBJ2-7 for the parts outside the CDR3, the full variable domain is DGGITQSPKYLFRKEGQNVTLSCEQNLNHDAMYWYRQDPGQGLRLIYYSQIVNDFQKGDIAEGYSVSREKKESFPLTVTSAQKNPTAFYLCASSTSGGALYEQYFGPGTRLTVT.

The gene calls are TRBV5-6 and TRBJ1-5; TRBD1 matches at 9 bases. CDR1 and CDR2 from the germline V gene are SGHDT and YYEEEE. This CDR3 spans 17 amino acids. After removal of 3 bases from V and 4 bases from J, the junction contained 11 bases not matched to a gene. The CDR3 DNA follows: TGTGCCAGCAGCTGGACGGGACAGGGAGGCCATAATCAGCCCCAGCATTTT. It encodes CASSWTGQGGHNQPQHF.

The chain has TRBV6-5 and TRBJ2-5; weak D call: TRBD2 (6 bases). The CDR3 covers 14 residues. The ends were cut back, 6 bases at V and 4 bases at J, with 15 bases in the middle. Per the germline V gene, CDR1 is MNHEY and CDR2 is SVGAGI. CDR3 sequence reads: CASSHRRGGETQYF. For the CDR3, the DNA is TGTGCCAGCAGCCACAGAAGGGGAGGAGAGACCCAGTACTTC.

This clone was observed a few times. The chain couples TRBV5-1 to TRBJ2-3; a possible D gene is TRBD1 (5 bases). Per germline, CDR1 SGHRS and CDR2 YFSETQ. Trimming left V 4 bases short and J 4 bases short, with 13 bases between. The CDR3 has 14 residues. The DNA for the CDR3 is TGCGCCAGCAGCCCAAGGGGTAGGTCAGATACGCAGTATTTT. Translated: CASSPRGRSDTQYF.

Only a few counts were recorded for this clone. This chain links TRBV5-1 with TRBJ2-3; TRBD2 matches at 8 bases. From germline, CDR1 is SGHRS and CDR2 YFSETQ. V gave up 1 base and J gave up 4 bases; unmatched junction bases: 8. The CDR3 is made up of 16 amino acids. The CDR3 DNA is TGCGCCAGCAGCTTGTCCCCGGGACTAGGTTCAGATACGCAGTATTTT. Its translation: CASSLSPGLGSDTQYF. The variable domain in full, completed from reference TRBV5-1 and TRBJ2-3, reads KAGVTQTPRYLIKTRGQQVTLSCSPISGHRSVSWYQQTPGQGLQFLFEYFSETQRNKGNFPGRFSGRQFSNSRSEMNVSTLELGDSALYLCASSLSPGLGSDTQYFGPGTRLTVL.

This clone has just one count. CDR3 sequence: CASSLAPRGGFYNEQFF. The CDR3 DNA sequence: TGTGCCAGCAGCTTAGCCCCCCGGGGGGGCTTTTACAATGAGCAGTTCTTC. The chain couples TRBV11-2 to TRBJ2-1; TRBD2 aligns across 8 bases. This CDR3 is built from 17 residues. V gave up 1 base and J gave up 4 bases; unmatched junction bases: 9. The germline V gene encodes CDR1 SGHAT and CDR2 FQNNGV.

In its sample, this clone was seen a few times. The J gene is TRBJ2-3, the V gene TRBV5-1, with D possibly being TRBD2 (5 bases). Trimming cost V 4 bases and J 2 bases, with 14 bases left between them. CDR3 length equals 15 residues. In germline, CDR1 is SGHRS, CDR2 YFSETQ. CDR3 nucleotides: TGCGCCAGCAGCCTGAGCGGACTCTTCACAGATACGCAGTATTTT. Its protein product is CASSLSGLFTDTQYF.

The chain joins TRBV29-1 to TRBJ2-7; possible D gene TRBD1, 5 bases. The germline CDR1 and CDR2 sequences are SQVTM and ANQGSEA. The V end lost 4 bases, the J end lost 3 bases, and 19 bases lay between the germline ends. The CDR3 totals 15 residues. The CDR3 loop is CSVVGALPTLYEQYF. CDR3 DNA: TGCAGCGTTGTAGGGGCCCTACCCACTCTCTACGAGCAGTACTTC.

The CDR3 spells CASSQNSGNTEAFF. DNA of the CDR3: TGTGCCAGCAGCCAAAACTCGGGTAACACTGAAGCTTTCTTT. This chain connects TRBV6-5 to TRBJ1-1; D ambiguous. Trimming took off 6 bases at V and 2 bases at J, with 13 bases between the two ends. From germline, CDR1 is MNHEY and CDR2 SVGAGI. The CDR3 length is 14 residues.

This clone was seen more than once but under ten times. The rearrangement joins TRBV25-1 to TRBJ2-1; D uncertain. The CDR3 runs to 11 residues. Germline lookup yields CDR1 MGHDK and CDR2 SYGVNS. In DNA form, the CDR3 reads TGTGCTGCAGGACCCTACAATGAGCAGTTCTTC. Protein product: CAAGPYNEQFF.

The rearrangement links TRBV5-6 to TRBJ2-7, with TRBD1 matching 9 bases. J lost 5 bases, V lost 4 bases, and 13 bases had no gene match. Germline CDR1 is SGHDT and CDR2 is YYEEEE. The CDR3 runs 16 residues. This CDR3 is CASSPLGTGKSDEQYF. In nucleotides, the CDR3 is TGTGCCAGCAGCCCCCTAGGGACAGGGAAATCCGACGAGCAGTACTTC. The variable domain in full, with the rest retrieved from reference TRBV5-6 and TRBJ2-7, is DAGVTQSPTHLIKTRGQQVTLRCSPKSGHDTVSWYQQALGQGPQFIFQYYEEEERQRGNFPDRFSGHQFPNYSSELNVNALLLGDSALYLCASSPLGTGKSDEQYFGPGTRLTVT.

The chain couples TRBV15 to TRBJ2-2; 9 bases match TRBD2. Germline CDR1 reads LNHNV; CDR2 reads YYDKDF (reference sequence). The CDR3 runs to 16 residues. Trimming removed 3 bases from V and 6 bases from J; junction bases left unmatched: 8. For the CDR3, the DNA is TGTGCCACCAGCAGCATCCCAGCGGGGGGCCCCGGGGAGCTGTTTTTT. This encodes CATSSIPAGGPGELFF.

V gene TRBV9 combines with J gene TRBJ1-1; the D is unclear. V dropped 0 bases and J dropped 1 base, with 16 bases sitting between them. This CDR3 spans 17 amino acids. Germline V gene lookup returns CDR1 SGDLS and CDR2 YYNGEE. The CDR3 DNA reads as TGTGCCAGCAGCGTAGAAGCCCCTCCAGTGGGGAACACTGAAGCTTTCTTT. Amino acid sequence: CASSVEAPPVGNTEAFF.

This clone was recorded a few times. The CDR3 bases are TGCGCCAGCAGCCAACCTCCCGAAGGACTCTATGGCTACACCTTC. This codes for CASSQPPEGLYGYTF. This rearrangement joins TRBV4-1 to TRBJ1-2; D unresolved. Trimming removed 2 bases at V and 4 bases at J, with 14 bases between. CDR1 MGHRA and CDR2 YSYEKL come from the germline V gene. This CDR3 is built from 15 residues.

This clone has more than one count but fewer than ten. The chain recombines TRBV7-9 with TRBJ2-1, with 8 positions matching TRBD2. The CDR3 runs 14 residues. The trim removed 2 bases at V and 9 bases at J, leaving 6 bases unmatched. Looked up from germline, CDR1 is SEHNR and CDR2 is FQNEAQ (reference sequence). This CDR3 reads CASSLIAGLFEQFF. CDR3 sequence (DNA): TGTGCCAGCAGCTTAATAGCGGGACTATTTGAGCAGTTCTTC.

The rearrangement links TRBV29-1 to TRBJ1-1, with a tentative D call TRBD1 (6 bases). V was shortened by 7 bases and J by 0 bases, with 12 bases between the two germline ends. The CDR3 length is 13 residues. CDR1 and CDR2 from the germline V gene are SQVTM and ANQGSEA. The CDR3 region has the DNA TGCAGCGCAAGAGGACAGATGAACACTGAAGCTTTCTTT. It translates to CSARGQMNTEAFF.

CDR3 residues: CASSGGPGNTEAFF. The CDR3, as DNA: TGTGCCAGCAGCGGAGGCCCAGGGAACACTGAAGCTTTCTTT. This rearrangement joins TRBV7-9 to TRBJ1-1; D uncertain. V was trimmed by 5 bases and J by 1 base, leaving 11 bases between them. This CDR3 has 14 residues. Germline CDR1 is SEHNR and CDR2 is FQNEAQ (reference sequence).

V gene TRBV2 combines with J gene TRBJ2-5; possibly TRBD2 for D (6 bases). The ends were cut back, 8 bases at V and 1 base at J, with 14 bases in the middle. Germline values: CDR1 SNHLY, CDR2 FYNNEI. The CDR3 extends over 14 amino acids. CDR3 sequence (DNA): TGTGCCAGCTTGTCTAGCGAGACCCAAGAGACCCAGTACTTC. Translating gives CASLSSETQETQYF.

The V gene is TRBV19, the J gene TRBJ1-1, with D perhaps matching TRBD1 (5 bases). CDR1 is LNHDA and CDR2 is SQIVND in the germline V gene (reference sequence). V dropped 5 bases and J dropped 4 bases, with 20 bases sitting between them. This CDR3 comprises 16 residues. DNA for the CDR3: TGTGCCAGTAGTCTGGGGCTGGGGTCGGTTGGCACTGAAGCTTTCTTT. Residues: CASSLGLGSVGTEAFF.

This clone was seen a handful of times. The rearrangement uses TRBV18 and TRBJ1-1, with TRBD1 matching 9 bases. V lost 5 bases and J lost 0; bases outside the gene matches: 10. Germline CDR1 reads KGHSH; CDR2 reads LQKENI. This CDR3 is 17 amino acids long. CDR3 residues: CASSTFPGQGMNTEAFF. The CDR3 DNA is TGTGCCAGCTCAACCTTCCCGGGACAGGGCATGAACACTGAAGCTTTCTTT.